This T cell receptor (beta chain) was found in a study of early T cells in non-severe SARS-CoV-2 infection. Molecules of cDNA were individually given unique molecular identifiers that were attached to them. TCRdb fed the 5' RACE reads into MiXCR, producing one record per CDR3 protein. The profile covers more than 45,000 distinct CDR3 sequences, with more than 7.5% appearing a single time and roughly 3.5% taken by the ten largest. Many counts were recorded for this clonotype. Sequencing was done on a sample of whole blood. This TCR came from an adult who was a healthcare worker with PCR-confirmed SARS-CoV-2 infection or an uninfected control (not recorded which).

CDR3 residues: CASGSPRSGMDGYTF. The CDR3 bases are TGTGCCAGCGGATCTCCTCGGAGCGGAATGGACGGCTACACCTTC. The V call is TRBV28, the J call TRBJ1-2; D not resolved. Trimming shortened V by 8 bases and J by 8 bases, and 24 bases separated the two germline ends. CDR3 length equals 15 residues. Germline-derived CDR1 and CDR2 are MDHEN and SYDVKM.